A selection of T cell receptor beta chains follows, all from one sample in a study of blood T cell repertoires in COVID-19. TCRdb's table, derived via immunoSEQ multiplex PCR, lists solely in-frame clones and lacks some. The sample holds approximately 310,000 clones, 75% to 90% seen once. Input material: PBMCs or T cells enriched from blood (not recorded which). The receptors come from a man in his sixties who had recovered from COVID-19. Each CDR3 is given with its conserved first and last residue. D genes are given only for firm matches. Size tells how often a clone was seen (once, few, many) or the class of an expanded clone, and some rows leave it out.

>TRBV7-3|TRBJ2-3|few|TRBD2
CASSLGLADTQYF
TGTGCCAGCAGCTTGGGACTAGCAGATACGCAGTATTTT
>TRBV7-9|TRBJ2-1|NA|NA
CASSLVVQDNEQFF
TGTGCCAGCAGCTTAGTAGTCCAGGACAATGAGCAGTTCTTC
>TRBV5-1|TRBJ2-1|NA|NA
CATRENYNEQFF
TGCGCCACCAGGGAGAACTACAATGAGCAGTTCTTC
>TRBV7-2|TRBJ1-1|few|TRBD1
CASSLGQLNTEAFF
TGTGCCAGCAGCTTGGGACAGCTGAACACTGAAGCTTTCTTT
>TRBV7-3|TRBJ2-2|few|NA
CASSVRDLAYGGELFF
TGTGCCAGCAGCGTAAGGGATTTAGCGTATGGCGGGGAGCTGTTTTTT
>TRBV29-1|TRBJ1-2|once|NA
CSVQRSRGSTNYGYTF
TGCAGCGTTCAGAGGTCACGCGGGTCCACTAACTATGGCTACACCTTC
>TRBV5-1|TRBJ1-2|NA|NA
CASSFAGANYGYTF
TGCGCCAGCAGCTTCGCAGGGGCCAACTATGGCTACACCTTC
>TRBV7-6|TRBJ1-2|NA|NA
CASSLYHSLLYYGYTF
TGTGCCAGCAGCTTATATCACAGCCTTTTATACTATGGCTACACCTTC
>TRBV2|TRBJ2-5|NA|NA
CASNPTNQETQYF
TGTGCCAGCAACCCGACTAACCAAGAGACCCAGTACTTC
>TRBV6-5|TRBJ2-1|NA|TRBD1
CASSSQPGQVVNEQFF
TGTGCCAGCAGTTCGCAACCGGGACAGGTTGTAAATGAGCAGTTCTTC
>TRBV7-2|TRBJ2-3|NA|NA
CASSRRGFSWTDTQYF
TGTGCCAGCAGCCGTAGGGGTTTTTCGTGGACAGATACGCAGTATTTT
>TRBV5-4|TRBJ2-1|few|TRBD2
CASSFGLAGGVNEQFF
TGTGCCAGCAGCTTTGGTTTGGCGGGAGGGGTCAATGAGCAGTTCTTC
>TRBV7-7|TRBJ1-3|NA|TRBD1
CASSQGPTGGNTIYF
TGTGCTAGCAGCCAGGGTCCGACAGGGGGAAACACCATATATTTT
>TRBV15|TRBJ1-5|once|NA
CATSRKTGLDQPQHF
TGTGCCACCAGCAGGAAAACAGGGTTGGATCAGCCCCAGCATTTT
>TRBV7-9|TRBJ1-1|NA|NA
CASSPLDLPNTEAFF
TGTGCCAGCAGCCCATTAGACTTACCCAACACTGAAGCTTTCTTT
>TRBV18|TRBJ2-7|NA|NA
CASSPPGSSEPYEQYF
TGTGCCAGCTCACCACCTGGGTCTAGCGAGCCCTACGAGCAGTACTTC
>TRBV30|TRBJ1-5|once|NA
CAWSVKGNQPQHF
TGTGCCTGGAGTGTAAAGGGGAATCAGCCCCAGCATTTT
>TRBV30|TRBJ1-6|NA|TRBD1
CALDMDRVLGKDQGSYNSPLHF
TGTGCCTTGGACATGGACAGGGTATTAGGGAAAGACCAAGGCTCCTATAATTCACCCCTCCACTTT
>TRBV18|TRBJ1-2|NA|TRBD1
CASSPRQGANYGYTF
TGTGCCAGCTCACCAAGACAGGGGGCTAACTATGGCTACACCTTC
>TRBV6-5|TRBJ2-7|NA|TRBD2
CASSYPGGGNSYEQYF
TGTGCCAGCAGTTACCCCGGCGGGGGGAACTCCTACGAGCAGTACTTC
>TRBV5-5|TRBJ2-1|NA|NA
CASSYPNREQFF
TGTGCCAGCAGCTACCCCAACAGAGAGCAGTTCTTC
>TRBV4-3|TRBJ2-1|NA|TRBD2
CASSKTSGSLSYNEQFF
TGCGCCAGCAGCAAGACTAGCGGGAGCCTCTCCTACAATGAGCAGTTCTTC
>TRBV30|TRBJ1-2|NA|TRBD1
CAWSASGQVDYGYTF
TGTGCCTGGAGTGCATCGGGACAGGTCGACTATGGCTACACCTTC
>TRBV18|TRBJ1-4|NA|NA
CASSDLRGEKLFF
TGTGCCAGCTCGGACTTGAGGGGGGAAAAACTGTTTTTT
>TRBV6-5|TRBJ1-1|NA|NA
CASRTDRKAAFF
TGTGCCTCCCGGACCGACAGGAAAGCGGCTTTCTTT
>TRBV7-3|TRBJ2-5|NA|TRBD2
CASSPMGTSGKETQYF
TGTGCCAGCAGCCCCATGGGGACTAGCGGGAAGGAGACCCAGTACTTC
>TRBV5-8|TRBJ2-2|NA|NA
CASSSHGIPGTGELFF
TGTGCCAGCAGCTCTCACGGGATTCCGGGGACCGGGGAGCTGTTTTTT
>TRBV6-5|TRBJ1-1|NA|TRBD1
CASSRDRGPNTEAFF
TGTGCCAGCAGCCGGGACAGGGGCCCGAACACTGAAGCTTTCTTT
>TRBV19|TRBJ1-1|NA|NA
CASSIGAASMNTEAFF
TGTGCCAGTAGTATAGGGGCAGCCTCTATGAACACTGAAGCTTTCTTT
>TRBV7-2|TRBJ1-2|NA|TRBD1
CASSSTRTGGNYGYTF
TGTGCCAGCAGCTCGACACGGACAGGGGGCAACTATGGCTACACCTTC
>TRBV5-1|TRBJ2-5|NA|NA
CASSLGQPLYQETQYF
TGCGCCAGCAGCTTAGGACAGCCCTTGTACCAAGAGACCCAGTACTTC
>TRBV28|TRBJ1-2|NA|NA
CASSLWREMVWGRGYTF
TGTGCCAGCAGTTTATGGAGGGAGATGGTTTGGGGAAGGGGCTACACCTTC
>TRBV7-3|TRBJ2-3|NA|NA
CASSSTGLPEPDTQYF
TGTGCCAGCAGCTCGACGGGACTGCCGGAACCAGATACGCAGTATTTT
>TRBV4-1|TRBJ2-3|NA|NA
CASSQDPAGRITDTQYF
TGCGCCAGCAGCCAAGATCCCGCCGGGAGAATAACAGATACGCAGTATTTT
>TRBV15|TRBJ1-2|NA|TRBD1
CATSTRGDYTF
TGTGCCACCAGCACCAGGGGGGACTACACCTTC
>TRBV10-3|TRBJ2-7|NA|TRBD1
CAISPGQPSYEQYF
TGTGCCATCAGCCCGGGACAGCCTTCCTACGAGCAGTACTTC
>TRBV10-3|TRBJ2-3|NA|NA
CAISAGLGGAGSTDTQYF
TGTGCCATCAGTGCGGGACTAGGGGGCGCGGGTAGCACAGATACGCAGTATTTT
>TRBV5-5|TRBJ1-2|NA|NA
CASSPISGGNGYTF
TGTGCCAGCAGTCCAATTTCGGGGGGGAATGGCTACACCTTC
>TRBV18|TRBJ2-7|NA|TRBD2
CASSPQGPGGSSYEQYF
TGTGCCAGCTCACCACAAGGGCCTGGCGGGAGCTCCTACGAGCAGTACTTC
>TRBV30|TRBJ2-5|NA|TRBD1
CAWTIRGQGSGETQYF
TGTGCCTGGACCATTCGGGGACAGGGGAGTGGGGAGACCCAGTACTTC
>TRBV27|TRBJ2-7|NA|NA
CASSLWAGALDEQYF
TGTGCCAGCAGTTTATGGGCAGGTGCATTGGACGAGCAGTACTTC
>TRBV20-1|TRBJ2-1|NA|NA
CSATHYPEQFF
TGCAGTGCTACCCACTACCCAGAGCAGTTCTTC
>TRBV11-2|TRBJ1-4|NA|TRBD1
CASSLVQGANEKLFF
TGTGCCAGCAGCTTAGTTCAGGGGGCTAATGAAAAACTGTTTTTT
>TRBV25-1|TRBJ2-2|NA|TRBD2
CASSESIKREENTGELFF
TGTGCCAGCAGTGAATCTATTAAGCGGGAGGAGAACACCGGGGAGCTGTTTTTT
>TRBV6-5|TRBJ1-6|NA|NA
CASSYMEASRGSPLHF
TGTGCCAGCAGTTACATGGAGGCCTCTCGGGGTTCACCCCTCCACTTT
>TRBV28|TRBJ1-5|NA|NA
CASRRGAHNQPQHF
TGTGCCAGCAGGCGGGGGGCCCATAATCAGCCCCAGCATTTT
>TRBV11-2|TRBJ1-5|NA|TRBD1
CASSFGTGYQPQHF
TGTGCCAGCAGCTTCGGGACAGGGTATCAGCCCCAGCATTTT
>TRBV4-1|TRBJ2-6|NA|TRBD1
CASSQGQGPVSGANVLTF
TGCGCCAGCAGCCAGGGACAGGGGCCCGTCTCTGGGGCCAACGTCCTGACTTTC
>TRBV24-1|TRBJ2-5|NA|NA
CATSDPVGSGETQYF
TGTGCCACCAGTGACCCGGTCGGGAGCGGGGAGACCCAGTACTTC
>TRBV6-1|TRBJ2-1|few|TRBD1
CASSEQGALANEQFF
TGTGCCAGCAGTGAGCAGGGGGCCCTTGCCAATGAGCAGTTCTTC
>TRBV21-1|TRBJ2-1|few|NA
CASSLKGGLPGDKGASYNEQFF
TGTGCCAGCAGCCTCAAAGGGGGACTACCCGGAGATAAGGGTGCCTCCTACAATGAGCAGTTCTTC
>TRBV27|TRBJ2-7|once|TRBD1
CASSSLPGQGYEQYF
TGTGCCAGCAGTTCACTTCCCGGACAGGGCTACGAGCAGTACTTC
>TRBV14|TRBJ2-2|NA|NA
CASSQPRVTGELFF
TGTGCCAGCAGCCAACCGCGCGTCACCGGGGAGCTGTTTTTT